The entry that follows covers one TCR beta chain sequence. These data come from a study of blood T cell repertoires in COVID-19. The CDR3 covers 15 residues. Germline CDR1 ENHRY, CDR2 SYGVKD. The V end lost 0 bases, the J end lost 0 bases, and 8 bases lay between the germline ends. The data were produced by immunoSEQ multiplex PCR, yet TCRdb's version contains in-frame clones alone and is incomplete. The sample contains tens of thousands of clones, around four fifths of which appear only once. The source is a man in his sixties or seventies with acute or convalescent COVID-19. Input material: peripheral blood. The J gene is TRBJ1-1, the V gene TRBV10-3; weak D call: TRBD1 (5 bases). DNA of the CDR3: TGTGCCATCAGTGAGTCCGACAGCTTGAACACTGAAGCTTTCTTT. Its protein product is CAISESDSLNTEAFF.